A single sample gave rise to the 17 T cell receptor beta chains below, sequenced in a study of regulatory T cells in long-lasting Graves disease (dated by TCRdb to 2020 to 2022). Explained via the paper, the time point label denotes: newly diagnosed GD, antithyroid drugs for less than 3 months. For both TCR sequencing and RNA sequencing, RNA was extracted from PBMCs using TRIzol. Receptor libraries were prepared by multiplex PCR. Sequencing was performed on an Illumina HiSeq 4000. To build TCR beta libraries, CDR3 regions were amplified by Arm-PCR using iRepertoire HTBI primers. TCRdb reworked the public reads: Q25 trimming with fastp, MiXCR clone assembly, productive beta chains retained. Duplicate CDR3 protein sequences are folded into a single record with the most common DNA and genes. The sample table lists 350,000 to 450,000 distinct CDR3 sequences, 15% of them with a count of one. The top ten hold around 7.6% of the sample.

The data also belong to a second study, concerning T cells in Graves' hyperthyroidism and ophthalmopathy.

The specimen was peripheral blood mononuclear cells (PBMCs), collected at new diagnosis, from a patient treated with antithyroid drugs. These receptors were taken from a woman aged 40 to 55 with Graves disease. Donor details come from another sample of the same person, matched by shared clones.

This clonotype was counted between two and nine times. The chain is built from TRBV6-1 and TRBJ2-7; TRBD2 is a possible D gene (6 bases). The length of the CDR3 is 14 residues. Trimming removed 6 bases at V and 7 bases at J, with 19 bases between. Per germline, CDR1 MNHNS and CDR2 SASEGT. Written as DNA, the CDR3 is TGTGCCAGCAGCGCCGGGACTCCTCGGGGGGAGCAGTACTTC. It yields the protein CASSAGTPRGEQYF.

This clonotype was detected ten times or more. The chain carries TRBV3-1 and TRBJ1-2; 7 bases are a match to TRBD1. The CDR3 extends over 15 amino acids. Trimming took 4 bases from V and 3 from J; bases not matched to a gene: 8. CDR1 LGHDT and CDR2 YNNKEL come from the germline V gene (reference sequence). CDR3: CASSPRAGGHYGYTF. The CDR3 DNA reads TGTGCCAGCAGCCCCAGGGCAGGGGGACACTATGGCTACACCTTC.

This clonotype has a count of ten or more. The chain carries TRBV15 and TRBJ2-5, with TRBD2 as a possible D gene (5 bases). Trimming stripped 0 bases from V and 5 bases from J, with 13 bases between. This CDR3 has 15 residues. CDR1 is LNHNV and CDR2 is YYDKDF in the germline V gene (reference sequence). This chain's CDR3 is CATSRDLRRGETQYF. CDR3 DNA: TGTGCCACCAGCAGAGATCTTCGAAGAGGGGAGACCCAGTACTTC. The complete variable domain, with remaining parts taken from reference TRBV15 and TRBJ2-5, reads DAMVIQNPRYQVTQFGKPVTLSCSQTLNHNVMYWYQQKSSQAPKLLFHYYDKDFNNEADTPDNFQSRRPNTSFCFLDIRSPGLGDTAMYLCATSRDLRRGETQYFGPGTRLLVL.

About this clonotype: A much larger clone is a single base away; this may be a read error. The CDR3 spells CASSFTRTDTSPYEQYF. Here the CDR3 DNA reads TGTGCCAGCAGTTTCACCCGGACAGATACGAGCCCCTACGAGCAGTACTTC. The J gene is TRBJ2-7, the V gene TRBV28; TRBD1 is a possible D gene (6 bases). V was shortened by 3 bases and J by 2 bases, with 20 bases between the two germline ends. This CDR3 comprises 17 residues. Looked up from germline, CDR1 is MDHEN and CDR2 is SYDVKM.

This clonotype was detected many times. The V gene is TRBV7-3, the J gene TRBJ2-3; D remains ambiguous. Between the trimmed V and J ends, which lost 4 bases and 5 bases, there was a span of 10 bases. Germline V gene sequence: CDR1 SGHTA, CDR2 FQGTGA. The CDR3 runs 13 residues. The DNA of the CDR3 is TGTGCCAGCAGCTCCTTCGCGTTAGATACGCAGTATTTT. Protein product: CASSSFALDTQYF.

The V gene is TRBV30, the J gene TRBJ1-1; possible D gene TRBD1, 6 bases. The V end lost 3 bases, the J end lost 10 bases, and 12 bases lay between the germline ends. This CDR3 has 11 amino acids. The germline gives CDR1 GTSNPN, CDR2 SVGIG (reference sequence). CDR3 sequence (DNA): TGTGCCTGGAGCCCGACAGGAGGAGCTTTCTTT. It encodes CAWSPTGGAFF.

J is TRBJ1-1 and V is TRBV30; D remains unclear. The ends were cut back, 5 bases at V and 3 bases at J, with 13 bases in the middle. The CDR3 extends over 13 amino acids. Germline CDR1 GTSNPN, CDR2 SVGIG (reference sequence). CDR3 coding DNA: TGTGCCTGGGTGGGTTTCGGGGACACTGAAGCTTTCTTT. Its protein is CAWVGFGDTEAFF.

Many counts were recorded for this clonotype. This rearrangement joins TRBV15 to TRBJ2-3; 13 bases match TRBD2. The germline gives CDR1 LNHNV, CDR2 YYDKDF (reference sequence). V lost 4 bases and J lost 3; bases outside the gene matches: 7. The CDR3 length is 17 residues. As DNA, the CDR3 is TGTGCCACCAGCATCAGGCTGGGACTAGCGGGAACAGATACGCAGTATTTT. Protein product: CATSIRLGLAGTDTQYF.

The V gene is TRBV20-1, the J gene TRBJ2-3, with TRBD2 as a possible D gene (6 bases). The V end was cut by 4 bases, the J end by 0 bases, with 11 bases between. CDR3 length equals 14 residues. The germline gives CDR1 DFQATT, CDR2 SNEGSKA (reference sequence). In nucleotides, the CDR3 is TGCAGTGCTACGTTAGCGGTTAGCACAGATACGCAGTATTTT. Its protein product is CSATLAVSTDTQYF.

About this clonotype itself: Since a much larger clone is just one base distant, this may be a read error. This chain uses TRBV10-3 with TRBJ1-1, with D unclear. From germline, CDR1 is ENHRY and CDR2 SYGVKD. The CDR3 runs to 13 residues. V was cut by 1 base and J by 4 bases, with 7 bases left in between. The CDR3: CAISEFVGTEAFF. The CDR3 nucleotides read TGTGCCATCAGTGAGTTCGTTGGCACTGAAGCTTTCTTT.

This clonotype was counted many times. The V call is TRBV28, the J call TRBJ2-3; D possibly corresponds to TRBD2 (5 bases). The CDR3 loop spans 16 amino acids. Germline CDR1 is MDHEN and CDR2 is SYDVKM. Between the trimmed V and J ends, which lost 5 bases and 0 bases, there was a span of 15 bases. CDR3 protein: CASSDTRPISTDTQYF. The CDR3, as DNA: TGTGCCAGCAGTGACACTAGACCTATAAGCACAGATACGCAGTATTTT.

The chain has TRBV2 and TRBJ2-1, with D possibly TRBD2 on 6 matching bases. CDR1 is SNHLY, CDR2 FYNNEI, per germline. The CDR3 extends over 15 amino acids. V shed 7 bases and J shed 0 bases, with 13 bases lying between them. CDR3 sequence reads: CASIDGSLSYNEQFF. CDR3 in DNA: TGTGCCAGCATCGACGGGAGCCTCTCCTACAATGAGCAGTTCTTC.

This clonotype was observed many times. The chain uses TRBV6-2 or TRBV6-3 and TRBJ1-1; D call uncertain. This CDR3 comprises 14 residues. CDR1 is MNHEY and CDR2 is SVGEGT in the germline V gene. With 5 bases removed from V and 2 bases from J, the gap between germline ends came to 12 bases. CDR3: CASSLLESNTEAFF. In nucleotides, the CDR3 is TGTGCCAGCAGTCTCCTAGAGAGTAACACTGAAGCTTTCTTT.

The table lists this clonotype with many counts. The chain joins TRBV7-9 to TRBJ2-1; D perhaps matches TRBD1 (6 bases). Trimming left V 4 bases short and J 5 bases short, with 15 bases between. Germline CDR1 and CDR2: SEHNR and FQNEAQ (reference sequence). The CDR3 extends over 15 amino acids. The CDR3 is CASSWGKGTNNEQFF. DNA of the CDR3: TGTGCCAGCAGCTGGGGGAAGGGGACAAACAATGAGCAGTTCTTC.

This clonotype was observed at least ten times. V is TRBV28 and J is TRBJ1-3, with D perhaps TRBD1 (5 bases). Looked up from germline, CDR1 is MDHEN and CDR2 is SYDVKM. Trimming removed 6 bases from V and 0 bases from J, with 15 bases in between. The CDR3 loop spans 16 amino acids. As DNA, the CDR3 is TGTGCCAGCAGGAAGGGGTTGGTGAGCTCTGGAAACACCATATATTTT. Translation gives CASRKGLVSSGNTIYF.

As to this clonotype: This may stem from a read error, because a much larger clone lies one nucleotide away. This CDR3 is CASRQGQVNEKLFF. For the CDR3, the DNA is TGTGCCAGCAGGCAAGGACAGGTTAATGAAAAACTGTTTTTT. The genes are TRBV12-3 or TRBV12-4 and TRBJ1-4, with 7 bases identical to TRBD1. The CDR3 loop spans 14 amino acids. Unmatched junction bases numbered 5, after V lost 6 bases and J lost 4 bases.

As to this clonotype: The junction departs from germline at one end; a sequencing error may be responsible. V usage is TRBV6-2 or TRBV6-3 and J usage is TRBJ1-1; tentative D call: TRBD1 (6 bases). Germline assignment: CDR1 MNHEY and CDR2 SVGEGT. There are 14 residues in the CDR3. CDR3 in DNA: TGTGCCAGCGGTTACTCGGGTTACAGGGAGGGGGCTTTCTTT. Amino acids: CASGYSGYREGAFF.